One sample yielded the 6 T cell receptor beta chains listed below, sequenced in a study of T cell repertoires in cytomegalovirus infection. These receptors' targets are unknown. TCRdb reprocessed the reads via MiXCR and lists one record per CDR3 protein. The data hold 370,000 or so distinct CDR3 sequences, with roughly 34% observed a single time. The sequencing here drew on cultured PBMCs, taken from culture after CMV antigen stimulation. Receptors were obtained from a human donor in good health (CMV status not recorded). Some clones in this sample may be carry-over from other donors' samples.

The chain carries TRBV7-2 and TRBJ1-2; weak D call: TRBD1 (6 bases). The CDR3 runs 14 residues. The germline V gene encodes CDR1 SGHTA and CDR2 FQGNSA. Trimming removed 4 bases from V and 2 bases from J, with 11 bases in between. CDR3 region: CASSSSTGNYGYTF. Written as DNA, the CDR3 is TGTGCCAGCAGCTCTTCGACAGGAAACTATGGCTACACCTTC.

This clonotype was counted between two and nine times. The CDR3 is CASSFNGHYNEQFF. The CDR3 DNA reads as TGTGCCAGCAGTTTCAACGGCCACTACAATGAGCAGTTCTTC. The chain has TRBV12-3 or TRBV12-4 and TRBJ2-1; D is uncertain. This CDR3 has 14 amino acids. V was cut by 3 bases and J by 3 bases, with 9 bases left in between.

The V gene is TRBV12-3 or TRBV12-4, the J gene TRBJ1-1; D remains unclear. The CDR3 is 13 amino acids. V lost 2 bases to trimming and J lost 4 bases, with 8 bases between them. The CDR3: CASSLRRSTEAFF. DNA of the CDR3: TGTGCCAGCAGTTTACGGAGGAGCACTGAAGCTTTCTTT.

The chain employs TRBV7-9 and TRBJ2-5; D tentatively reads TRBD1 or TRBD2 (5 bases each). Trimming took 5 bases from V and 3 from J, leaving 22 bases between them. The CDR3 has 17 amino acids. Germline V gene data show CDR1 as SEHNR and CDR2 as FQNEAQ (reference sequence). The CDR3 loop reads CASSLSGAGTPKETQYF. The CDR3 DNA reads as TGTGCCAGCAGCCTCTCGGGCGCCGGGACCCCGAAAGAGACCCAGTACTTC.

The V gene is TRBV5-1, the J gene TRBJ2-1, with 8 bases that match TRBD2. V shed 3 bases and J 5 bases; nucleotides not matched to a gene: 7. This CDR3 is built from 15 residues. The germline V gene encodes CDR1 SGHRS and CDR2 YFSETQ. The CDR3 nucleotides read TGCGCCAGCAGCTGGGGGGGGACTAGAAACAATGAGCAGTTCTTC. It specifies CASSWGGTRNNEQFF.

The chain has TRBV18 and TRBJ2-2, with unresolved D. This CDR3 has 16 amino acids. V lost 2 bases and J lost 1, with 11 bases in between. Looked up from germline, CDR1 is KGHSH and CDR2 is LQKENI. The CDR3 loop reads CASSPSGPMNTGELFF. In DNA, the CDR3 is TGTGCCAGCTCACCAAGTGGTCCAATGAACACCGGGGAGCTGTTTTTT.